The entry below gives a single TCR beta chain sequence along with its context. This record belongs to a study of shared T cell receptors in the human thymus. There are 14 residues in the CDR3. Germline V lookup: CDR1 SGHRS, CDR2 YFSETQ. V lost 4 bases, J lost 7 bases, and 17 bases lay in between. Sequenced by immunoSEQ multiplex PCR; TCRdb stores in-frame clones only, minus some. The sample has some 760,000 clones, around 85% seen once; the top ten hold around 0.0099%. The same data also went into a second study, on human thymus T cells. That paper adds: Thymus tissue for the work was resected from patients undergoing corrective heart surgery.

This clonotype originated in a girl under two years old with a congenital heart defect. Sequencing was performed on thymocytes. This chain uses TRBV5-1 with TRBJ1-2, with TRBD1 as a possible D gene (6 bases). This CDR3 reads CASSGLTGHGGYTF. For the CDR3, the DNA is TGCGCCAGCAGCGGGTTGACAGGTCATGGTGGCTACACCTTC.